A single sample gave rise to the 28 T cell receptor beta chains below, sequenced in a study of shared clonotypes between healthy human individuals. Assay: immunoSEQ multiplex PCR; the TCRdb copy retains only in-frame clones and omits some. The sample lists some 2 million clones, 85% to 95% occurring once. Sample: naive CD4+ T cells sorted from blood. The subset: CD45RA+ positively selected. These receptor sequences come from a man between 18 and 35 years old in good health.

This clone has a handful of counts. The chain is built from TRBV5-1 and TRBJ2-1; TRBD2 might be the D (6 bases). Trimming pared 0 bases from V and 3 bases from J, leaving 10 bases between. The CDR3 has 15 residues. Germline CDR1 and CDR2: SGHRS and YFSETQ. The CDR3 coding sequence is TGCGCCAGCAGCTTGGAGACTAGTCTCTACAATGAGCAGTTCTTC. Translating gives CASSLETSLYNEQFF.

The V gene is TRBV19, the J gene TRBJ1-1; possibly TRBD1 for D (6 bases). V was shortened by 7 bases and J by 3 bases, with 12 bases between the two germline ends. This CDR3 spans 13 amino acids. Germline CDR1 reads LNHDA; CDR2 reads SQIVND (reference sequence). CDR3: CASKIEGDTEAFF. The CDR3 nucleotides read TGTGCCAGTAAGATTGAGGGGGACACTGAAGCTTTCTTT.

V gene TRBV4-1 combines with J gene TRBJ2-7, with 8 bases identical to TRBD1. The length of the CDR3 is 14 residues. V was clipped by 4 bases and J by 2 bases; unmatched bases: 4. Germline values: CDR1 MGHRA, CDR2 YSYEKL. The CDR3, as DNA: TGCGCCAGCAGCCCCCCGGGACAGGCCTACGAGCAGTACTTC. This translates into CASSPPGQAYEQYF.

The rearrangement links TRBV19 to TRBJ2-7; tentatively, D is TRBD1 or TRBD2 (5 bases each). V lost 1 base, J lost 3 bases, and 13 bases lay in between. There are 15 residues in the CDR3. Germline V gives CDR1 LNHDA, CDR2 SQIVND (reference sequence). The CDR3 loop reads CASSIVWLGVYEQYF. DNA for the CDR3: TGTGCCAGTAGTATAGTTTGGCTGGGGGTCTACGAGCAGTACTTC.

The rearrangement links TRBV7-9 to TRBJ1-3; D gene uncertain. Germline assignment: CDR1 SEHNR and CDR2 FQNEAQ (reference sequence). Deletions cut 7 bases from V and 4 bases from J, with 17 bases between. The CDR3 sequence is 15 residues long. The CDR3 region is CASTPRGIGGNTIYF. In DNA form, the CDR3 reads TGTGCCAGCACGCCGCGAGGTATAGGAGGAAACACCATATATTTT.

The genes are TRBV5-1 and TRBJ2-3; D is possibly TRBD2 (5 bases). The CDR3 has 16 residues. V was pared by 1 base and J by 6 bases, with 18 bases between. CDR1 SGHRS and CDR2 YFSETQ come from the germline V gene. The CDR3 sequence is CASSLSGGPMRDTQYF. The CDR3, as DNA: TGCGCCAGCAGCTTGAGCGGCGGACCAATGAGGGATACGCAGTATTTT.

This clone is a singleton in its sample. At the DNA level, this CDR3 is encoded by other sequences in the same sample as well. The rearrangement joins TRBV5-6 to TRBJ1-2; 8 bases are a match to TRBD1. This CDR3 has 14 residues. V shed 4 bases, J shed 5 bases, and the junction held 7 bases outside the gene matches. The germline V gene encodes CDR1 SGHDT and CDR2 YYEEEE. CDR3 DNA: TGTGCCAGCAGCCAAGGACAGGGAGCTTATGGCTACACCTTC. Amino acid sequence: CASSQGQGAYGYTF.

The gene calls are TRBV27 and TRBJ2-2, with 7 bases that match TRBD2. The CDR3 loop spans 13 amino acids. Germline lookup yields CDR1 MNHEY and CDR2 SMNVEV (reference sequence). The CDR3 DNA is TGTGAACAAGCGGGGACGAACACCGGGGAGCTGTTTTTT. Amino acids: CEQAGTNTGELFF.

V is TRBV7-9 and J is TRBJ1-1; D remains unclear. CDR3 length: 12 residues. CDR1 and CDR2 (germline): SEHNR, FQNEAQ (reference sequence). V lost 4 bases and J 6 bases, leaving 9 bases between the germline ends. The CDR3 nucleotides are TGTGCCAGCAGCTCACCGTTCTCTGAAGCTTTCTTT. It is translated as CASSSPFSEAFF.

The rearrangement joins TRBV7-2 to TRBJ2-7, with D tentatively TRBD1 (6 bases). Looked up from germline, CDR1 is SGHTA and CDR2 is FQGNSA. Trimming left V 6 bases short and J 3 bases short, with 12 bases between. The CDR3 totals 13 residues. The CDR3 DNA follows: TGTGCCAGCAGAACGACAGGACTCTACGAGCAGTACTTC. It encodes CASRTTGLYEQYF.

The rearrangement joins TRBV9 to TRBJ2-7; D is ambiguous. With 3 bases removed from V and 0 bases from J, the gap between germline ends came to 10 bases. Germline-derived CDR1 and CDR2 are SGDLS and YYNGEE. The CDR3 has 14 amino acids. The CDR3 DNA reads TGTGCCAGCAGCGCCGCAGTAGCCTCCTACGAGCAGTACTTC. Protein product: CASSAAVASYEQYF.

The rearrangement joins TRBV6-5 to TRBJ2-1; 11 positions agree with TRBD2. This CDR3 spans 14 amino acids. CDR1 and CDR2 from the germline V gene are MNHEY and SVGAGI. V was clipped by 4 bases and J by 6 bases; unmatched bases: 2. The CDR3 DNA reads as TGTGCCAGCAGTTGGCTAGCGGGAGGCAATGAGCAGTTCTTC. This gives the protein CASSWLAGGNEQFF.

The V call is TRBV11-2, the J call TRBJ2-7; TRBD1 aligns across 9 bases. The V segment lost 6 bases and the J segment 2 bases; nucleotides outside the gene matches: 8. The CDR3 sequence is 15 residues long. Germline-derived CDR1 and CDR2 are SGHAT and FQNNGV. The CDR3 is CASRPLGQGTYEQYF. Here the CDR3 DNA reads TGTGCCAGCAGACCCCTGGGACAGGGAACCTACGAGCAGTACTTC. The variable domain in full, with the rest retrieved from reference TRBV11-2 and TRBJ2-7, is EAGVAQSPRYKIIEKRQSVAFWCNPISGHATLYWYQQILGQGPKLLIQFQNNGVVDDSQLPKDRFSAERLKGVDSTLKIQPAKLEDSAVYLCASRPLGQGTYEQYFGPGTRLTVT.

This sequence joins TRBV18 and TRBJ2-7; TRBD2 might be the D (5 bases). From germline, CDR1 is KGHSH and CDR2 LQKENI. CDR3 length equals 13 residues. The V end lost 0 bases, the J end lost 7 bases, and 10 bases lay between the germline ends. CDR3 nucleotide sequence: TGTGCCAGCTCACCACCGAGCGGAGATGAGCAGTACTTC. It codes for CASSPPSGDEQYF.

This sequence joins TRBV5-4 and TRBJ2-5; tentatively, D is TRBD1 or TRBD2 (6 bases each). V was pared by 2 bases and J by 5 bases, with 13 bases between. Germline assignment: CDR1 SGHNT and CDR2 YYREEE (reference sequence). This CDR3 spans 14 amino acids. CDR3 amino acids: CASSLKGGGETQYF. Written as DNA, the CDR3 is TGTGCCAGCAGCTTAAAGGGGGGAGGCGAGACCCAGTACTTC.

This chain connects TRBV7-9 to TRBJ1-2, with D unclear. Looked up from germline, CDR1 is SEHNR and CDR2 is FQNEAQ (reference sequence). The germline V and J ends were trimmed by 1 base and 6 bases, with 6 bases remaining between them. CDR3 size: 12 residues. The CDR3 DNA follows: TGTGCCAGCAGCTTAGTCTTCGATGGCTACACCTTC. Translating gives CASSLVFDGYTF. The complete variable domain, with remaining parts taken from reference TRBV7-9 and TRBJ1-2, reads DTGVSQNPRHKITKRGQNVTFRCDPISEHNRLYWYRQTLGQGPEFLTYFQNEAQLEKSRLLSDRFSAERPKGSFSTLEIQRTEQGDSAMYLCASSLVFDGYTFGSGTRLTVV.

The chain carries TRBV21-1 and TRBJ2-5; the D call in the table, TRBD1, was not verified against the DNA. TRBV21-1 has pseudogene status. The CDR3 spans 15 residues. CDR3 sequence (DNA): TGTGCCAGCCGGCCAGGACAGGGGGCCCAAGAGACCCAGTACTTC. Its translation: CASRPGQGAQETQYF.

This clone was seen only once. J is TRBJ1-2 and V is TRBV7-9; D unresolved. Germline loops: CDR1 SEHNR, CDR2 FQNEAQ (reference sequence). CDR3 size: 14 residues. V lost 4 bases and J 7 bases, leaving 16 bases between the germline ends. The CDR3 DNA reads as TGTGCCAGCAGCTATCCCCCACTATCGGCTGGCTACACCTTC. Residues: CASSYPPLSAGYTF.

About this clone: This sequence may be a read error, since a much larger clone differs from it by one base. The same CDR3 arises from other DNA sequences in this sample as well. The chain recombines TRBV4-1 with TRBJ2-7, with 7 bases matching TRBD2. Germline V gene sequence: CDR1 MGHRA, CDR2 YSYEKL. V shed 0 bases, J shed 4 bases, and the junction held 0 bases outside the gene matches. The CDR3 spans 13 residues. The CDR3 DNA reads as TGCGCCAGCAGCCAAGAGCGGGGGTACGAGCAGTACTTC. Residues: CASSQERGYEQYF.

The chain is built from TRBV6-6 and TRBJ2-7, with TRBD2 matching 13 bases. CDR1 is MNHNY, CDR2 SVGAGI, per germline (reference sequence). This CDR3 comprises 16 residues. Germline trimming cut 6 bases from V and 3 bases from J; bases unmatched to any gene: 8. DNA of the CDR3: TGTGCCAGCAGCGCCGGGACTAGCGGGGCTCGCTACGAGCAGTACTTC. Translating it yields CASSAGTSGARYEQYF.

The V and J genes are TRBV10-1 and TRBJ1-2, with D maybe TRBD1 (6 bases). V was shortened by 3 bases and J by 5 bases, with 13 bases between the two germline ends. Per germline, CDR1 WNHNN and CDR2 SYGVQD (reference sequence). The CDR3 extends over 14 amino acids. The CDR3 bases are TGCGCCAGCAGTGATTCGGGGGCGCCATATGGCTACACCTTC. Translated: CASSDSGAPYGYTF.

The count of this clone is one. CDR3 region: CASSPITGPGGGYTF. Here the CDR3 DNA reads TGTGCCAGCAGCCCTATAACCGGGCCCGGAGGCGGCTACACCTTC. This chain uses TRBV6-5 with TRBJ1-2; no reliable D call. CDR3 length: 15 residues. V gave up 6 bases and J gave up 8 bases, with 22 bases separating them. Looked up from germline, CDR1 is MNHEY and CDR2 is SVGAGI.

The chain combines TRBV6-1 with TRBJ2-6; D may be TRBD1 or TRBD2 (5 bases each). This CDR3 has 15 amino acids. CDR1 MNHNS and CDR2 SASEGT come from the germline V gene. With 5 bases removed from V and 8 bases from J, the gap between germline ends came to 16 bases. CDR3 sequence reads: CASSMTTGTPNVLTF. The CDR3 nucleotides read TGTGCCAGCAGTATGACTACCGGGACCCCCAACGTCCTGACTTTC.

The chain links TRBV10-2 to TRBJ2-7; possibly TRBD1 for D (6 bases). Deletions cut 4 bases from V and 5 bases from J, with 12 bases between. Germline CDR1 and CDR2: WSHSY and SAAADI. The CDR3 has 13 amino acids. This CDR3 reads CASSAGAANEQYF. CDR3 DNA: TGCGCCAGCAGTGCAGGGGCAGCCAACGAGCAGTACTTC.

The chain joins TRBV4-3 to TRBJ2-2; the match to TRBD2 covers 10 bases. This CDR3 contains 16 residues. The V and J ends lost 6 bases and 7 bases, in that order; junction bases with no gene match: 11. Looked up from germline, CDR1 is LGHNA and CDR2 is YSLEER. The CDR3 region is CASSPSGLAGVGELFF. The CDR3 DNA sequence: TGCGCCAGCAGTCCTTCGGGTCTAGCGGGAGTCGGGGAGCTGTTTTTT.

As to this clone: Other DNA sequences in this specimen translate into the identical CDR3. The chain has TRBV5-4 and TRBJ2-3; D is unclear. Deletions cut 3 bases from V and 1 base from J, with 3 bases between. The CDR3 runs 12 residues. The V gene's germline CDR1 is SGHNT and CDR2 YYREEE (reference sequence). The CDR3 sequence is CASSSRTDTQYF. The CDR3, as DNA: TGTGCCAGCAGCTCCCGCACAGATACGCAGTATTTT.

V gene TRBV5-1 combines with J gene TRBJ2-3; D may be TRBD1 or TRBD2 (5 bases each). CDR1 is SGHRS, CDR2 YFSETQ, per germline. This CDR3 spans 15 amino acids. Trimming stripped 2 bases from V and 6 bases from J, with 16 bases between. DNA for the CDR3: TGCGCCAGCAGCTTCCGGGACGGTTTACGGGATACGCAGTATTTT. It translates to CASSFRDGLRDTQYF.

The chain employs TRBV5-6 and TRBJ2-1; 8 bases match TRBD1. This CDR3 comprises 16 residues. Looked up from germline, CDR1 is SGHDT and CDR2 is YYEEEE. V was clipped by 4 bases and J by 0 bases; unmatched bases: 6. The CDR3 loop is CASSPYRGSSYNEQFF. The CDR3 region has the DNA TGTGCCAGCAGCCCCTACAGGGGGTCCTCCTACAATGAGCAGTTCTTC.